Given below is one T cell receptor (beta chain) in context. Its antigen has not been determined. Base quality data are lacking; no much larger clone is found one base away. This record belongs to a study of shared clonotypes between healthy human individuals (dated by TCRdb to about 2020). For the wider study: Three men and two women, aged 18 to 49 years, made up the cohort. Different laboratories and diverse techniques were used to prepare libraries and sequence TCR repertoires, to increase sequencing depth and limit assay-specific biases. The study deeply sequenced blood TCR repertoires of about five healthy adults to estimate repertoire size and the extent of clonotype sharing between individuals. Leukapheresis yielded between about 0.9 and 9 billion PBMCs per donor. For each donor, CD4 naive and CD4 memory were each given three plates, CD8 naive was given two plates, and CD8 memory was given one plate.

From a lookup of the germline V gene, CDR1 and CDR2 are SGHRS and YFSETQ. For this chain, trimming is 2 bases at the V end and 7 bases at the J end, and the number of junction bases without a gene match is 9. The CDR3 holds 16 amino acids from the cysteine to the phenylalanine. Here the CDR3 DNA is all that survives: 48 bases in frame from base 1. Using the deep immunoSEQ assay, TCR CDR3 regions were amplified from genomic DNA by multiplex PCR. Extracted genomic DNA from each cell subset was spread evenly across all wells of several immunoSEQ 96-well plates, with each plate serving as a replicate. For sorted subsets, each replicate PCR was loaded with roughly 200 ng genomic DNA, equivalent to 25,000 to 35,000 T cell genomes. Purified libraries were quantified with a Qubit 3.0 fluorometer, sized on a Bioanalyzer 2100, and re-quantified with the KAPA Library Quantification kit. Every immunoSEQ 96-well plate was sequenced on a separate single-read 150-cycle Illumina NextSeq 550 flow cell. Under the source paper's analysis protocol: Because only junctional sequences without quality scores were contained in the immunoSEQ output, filtering matching that applied to full-length reads could not be performed. Sequences were annotated with PyIR, a Python wrapper for IgBLAST v1.9, and V/J genes and CDR3 were assigned using IMGT germline references. Reads were filtered out if the reads had weak V/J assignments (E-value above 1e-6), no CDR3, stop codons, out-of-frame junctions, or ambiguous translated residues. V3J clonotypes were defined as sequences sharing an identical inferred V gene, J gene, and CDR3 amino acid sequence. Percentage overlap between repertoires was calculated by dividing the number of shared unique clonotypes by the size of the smaller repertoire. RTK rarefaction, the Chao1 estimator, and Recon v2.1 estimates of unobserved clonotypes were used to assess repertoire richness. Generation probabilities were computed with OLGA for all TCRbeta clonotypes obtained by the gDNA method from several donors. What TCRdb holds here is the immuneACCESS table cut down to in-frame rearrangements. Part of the clones is not present; checked against another copy, under half of the missing clones reflect an unresolved V gene, and the others are unexplained. V and J calls and clone size follow that table, whereas D and trimming were derived from the DNA. Present in this sample are 2,100,000 or so clones, around 95% of which were seen just once. Roughly 0.13% of the sample comes from the top ten.

What the work shows at the level of the full study, not this receptor alone: Sampling was limited to blood, and TCR repertoires in tissue likely differ from TCR repertoires in blood. Pairwise subsampling indicated that sequencing depth was expected to affect the degree of clonotype sharing among donors. Even with the large sequencing depth, rarefaction of the sorted-subset datasets indicated that sequencing was incomplete. Larger estimated clonotype richness was generally found for naive subsets than for memory subsets. Compared with non-shared clonotypes, clonotypes shared by all four sorted-subset donors had higher generation probabilities. Because the study included a small number of donors, the genetic and exposure-history diversity represented was limited. About 4.5% of naive CD4, 3.5% of naive CD8, about 2.4% of memory CD4, and 0.4% of memory CD8 clonotypes were shared across a few donors.

Healthy HIV-negative adults with no recently reported acute infections or vaccinations were included as donors. Every donor was a Caucasian adult residing in Nashville, Tennessee, USA. CD4+ T cells were enriched by magnetic negative selection; naive cells were then positively selected on CD45RA, and the negative fraction formed the memory subset. Blood was obtained by leukapheresis, after which PBMCs were separated by Ficoll-Histopaque density gradient centrifugation and cryopreserved in liquid nitrogen vapor phase. Analytical flow cytometry was used to check the purity and quantity of every magnetically sorted T cell population. From each sorted fraction, genomic DNA was isolated and quantified by UV absorbance on a Nanodrop 2000c.

This clonotype was obtained from a man between 18 and 29 years old in good health. The chain joins TRBV5-1 to TRBJ2-2, and 9 junctional nucleotides match TRBD1. The sample consisted of naive CD4+ T cells sorted from blood. The intended sense of this specimen's cell subset or site label: CD45RA+ positively selected. CDR3 protein: CASSFSPQGAYGELFF. The base sequence is TGCGCCAGCAGCTTTTCACCACAGGGGGCATACGGGGAGCTGTTTTTT. The full variable domain, completed from the reference TRBV5-1 and TRBJ2-2 proteins outside the CDR3, reads KAGVTQTPRYLIKTRGQQVTLSCSPISGHRSVSWYQQTPGQGLQFLFEYFSETQRNKGNFPGRFSGRQFSNSRSEMNVSTLELGDSALYLCASSFSPQGAYGELFFGEGSRLTVL.